The 13 T cell receptor beta chains below all came from one sample that was sequenced in a study of T cells in Graves' hyperthyroidism and ophthalmopathy. The TCR beta CDR3 regions underwent amplification using RNA transcripts as the source. The TCR CDR3 was amplified in a first-round RT-PCR using the HTBI primer set. One entry per CDR3 protein results from TCRdb running MiXCR on the multiplex PCR reads. Among fewer than 600,000 distinct CDR3 sequences listed, around 15% were seen once. Sequencing was done on a sample of blood. The receptor set was obtained from a woman aged 18-30 years with Graves' hyperthyroidism.

The table lists this clonotype with many counts. The chain is built from TRBV12-3 or TRBV12-4 and TRBJ2-5, with D maybe TRBD2 (5 bases). V was trimmed by 5 bases and J by 3 bases, leaving 10 bases between them. CDR3 length: 13 residues. Here the CDR3 reads CASSLRREETQYF. The CDR3 DNA follows: TGTGCCAGCAGTCTCAGGCGGGAAGAGACCCAGTACTTC.

This clonotype turned up a few times. V gene TRBV6-1 combines with J gene TRBJ1-2, with a weak D call TRBD1 (5 bases). Between the trimmed V and J ends, which lost 10 bases and 2 bases, there was a span of 17 bases. The germline CDR1 and CDR2 sequences are MNHNS and SASEGT. The length of the CDR3 is 14 residues. CDR3 DNA: TGTGCCACCGGGACGGCCGACAAAAACTATGGCTACACCTTC. As protein: CATGTADKNYGYTF.

At least ten counts were recorded for this clonotype. This chain joins TRBV7-2 and TRBJ2-3; D gene uncertain. Germline CDR1 is SGHTA and CDR2 is FQGNSA. The CDR3 has 12 residues. V lost 3 bases and J 10 bases, leaving 11 bases between the germline ends. The CDR3 sequence: CASSFSSSPQYF. The CDR3, as DNA: TGTGCCAGCAGCTTTTCCTCGTCACCGCAGTATTTT.

This clonotype showed up just a few times. The chain combines TRBV5-1 with TRBJ1-2; no reliable D call. Germline assignment: CDR1 SGHRS and CDR2 YFSETQ. V lost 6 bases, J lost 0 bases, and 12 bases lay in between. The CDR3 spans 14 residues. CDR3 nucleotide sequence: TGCGCCAGCACAGCGGCAGCAACTAACTATGGCTACACCTTC. This translates into CASTAAATNYGYTF.

This clonotype showed up just a few times. V usage is TRBV19 and J usage is TRBJ1-1; D remains unclear. Trimming removed 6 bases from V and 7 bases from J, with 12 bases in between. The CDR3 extends over 12 amino acids. In germline, CDR1 is LNHDA, CDR2 SQIVND (reference sequence). CDR3 DNA: TGTGCCAGTAGGCTCGGGGAACTTGAAGCTTTCTTT. This encodes CASRLGELEAFF.

The chain uses TRBV30 and TRBJ1-2, with TRBD1 matching over 7 bases. Trimming removed 2 bases from V and 3 bases from J; junction bases left unmatched: 3. Germline CDR1 and CDR2: GTSNPN and SVGIG (reference sequence). This CDR3 comprises 13 residues. DNA of the CDR3: TGTGCCTGGAGTCGGGACAGAGACTATGGCTACACCTTC. Translated, it gives CAWSRDRDYGYTF.

This clonotype was counted at least ten times. The chain has TRBV2 and TRBJ2-1; 13 nucleotides agree with TRBD2. After removal of 5 bases from V and 9 bases from J, the junction contained 4 bases not matched to a gene. This CDR3 region has 14 residues. The germline CDR1 and CDR2 sequences are SNHLY and FYNNEI. DNA for the CDR3: TGTGCCAGCAGTTCCAGACTAGCGGGAGGTGAGCAGTTCTTC. Its translation is CASSSRLAGGEQFF. The whole variable domain, remainder taken from reference TRBV2 and TRBJ2-1, is EPEVTQTPSHQVTQMGQEVILRCVPISNHLYFYWYRQILGQKVEFLVSFYNNEISEKSEIFDDQFSVERPDGSNFTLKIRSTKLEDSAMYFCASSSRLAGGEQFFGPGTRLTVL.

Concerning this clonotype: At one end, the junction sequence differs from germline, possibly due to a read error. V usage is TRBV2 and J usage is TRBJ1-1; the D gene is possibly TRBD1 (6 bases). Germline V gene data show CDR1 as SNHLY and CDR2 as FYNNEI. The CDR3 sequence is 14 residues long. CDR3 in amino acids: CARSRRGGGSEAFF. The CDR3 DNA is TGTGCCAGGAGTCGGCGGGGGGGCGGCTCTGAAGCGTTCTTT.

This clonotype has a count of ten or more. The CDR3 here is CASSLEGRSTDTQYF. CDR3 DNA sequence: TGTGCCAGCAGCTTAGAGGGACGGAGCACAGATACGCAGTATTTT. The J gene is TRBJ2-3, the V gene TRBV11-2; D is perhaps TRBD1 or TRBD2 (5 bases each). This CDR3 has 15 amino acids. Germline V gene lookup returns CDR1 SGHAT and CDR2 FQNNGV. Trimming stripped 0 bases from V and 0 bases from J, with 7 bases between.

The CDR3 DNA follows: TGTGCCAGCAGCGTAGGAGGTGACAATGAGCAGTTCTTC. The encoded protein is CASSVGGDNEQFF. This sequence joins TRBV9 and TRBJ2-1; no definite D call. V was trimmed by 0 bases and J by 5 bases, leaving 6 bases between them. The CDR3 runs 13 residues. CDR1 SGDLS and CDR2 YYNGEE come from the germline V gene.

The chain links TRBV7-9 to TRBJ2-1; D is undetermined. V lost 6 bases and J lost 7, with 16 bases in between. The CDR3 has 14 amino acids. Looked up from germline, CDR1 is SEHNR and CDR2 is FQNEAQ (reference sequence). The chain's CDR3 is CASSWVEGPNEQFF. The CDR3 nucleotides read TGTGCCAGCAGTTGGGTAGAAGGGCCGAATGAGCAGTTCTTC.

This clonotype was counted ten times or more. V gene TRBV24-1 combines with J gene TRBJ2-6, with 7 nucleotides matching TRBD1. The CDR3 consists of 17 residues. V was pared by 5 bases and J by 0 bases, with 6 bases of the junction left unmatched. Germline lookup yields CDR1 KGHDR and CDR2 SFDVKD. The CDR3 reads CATSAGTASSGANVLTF. The CDR3 DNA reads TGTGCCACCAGTGCCGGGACAGCGAGCTCTGGGGCCAACGTCCTGACTTTC.

The sample holds many counts of this clonotype. The chain is built from TRBV27 and TRBJ1-1, with D tentatively TRBD1 (6 bases). In germline, CDR1 is MNHEY, CDR2 SMNVEV (reference sequence). The CDR3 covers 18 residues. Trimming cost V 0 bases and J 0 bases, with 17 bases left between them. CDR3 coding DNA: TGTGCCAGCAGTTTATCCTTGGGCACAGGGTATATGAACACTGAAGCTTTCTTT. Its protein is CASSLSLGTGYMNTEAFF.